This T cell receptor (beta chain) was found in a study of cytomegalovirus exposure and HLA in healthy donors. Overall study findings and caveats: Clonal expansion, a later analysis showed, was greater in HLA-associated TCR beta chains than in equally common others. Earlier analysis found most TCR beta V segments productive about 87% or about 30% of the time.

Details on this clone: Its antigen remains unknown.

Sampled while nominally healthy, donors likely had unrecorded immune exposures. The CDR3 sequence is 13 residues long. Germline V gives CDR1 SNHLY, CDR2 FYNNEI. V lost 4 bases to trimming and J lost 0 bases, with 6 bases between them. 13 Jbeta primers and 60 Vbeta primers were used for the PCR. TCRdb's copy holds only in-frame clones and misses some; the assay was immunoSEQ multiplex PCR. In the table there are a few hundred thousand clones, about 83% of which are singletons. This TCR came from a girl aged 10 to 17 in good health and CMV-seronegative. Sequencing was done on a sample of PBMCs. The chain couples TRBV2 to TRBJ1-2; D remains ambiguous. The CDR3 sequence: CASSARSNYGYTF. The DNA for the CDR3 is TGTGCCAGCAGTGCTCGGTCTAACTATGGCTACACCTTC.